This record covers a single T cell receptor (beta chain). Primers for the PCR totalled 60 Vbeta and 13 Jbeta. Assay used: immunoSEQ multiplex PCR; TCRdb lists only in-frame clones, some missing. In the table there are 150,000 to 200,000 clones, roughly 85% of which are singletons. This record belongs to a study of cytomegalovirus exposure and HLA in healthy donors. The germline V and J ends were trimmed by 4 bases and 4 bases, with 13 bases remaining between them. The germline CDR1 and CDR2 sequences are MRHNA and SNTAGT. There are 14 residues in the CDR3. The chain is built from TRBV6-4 and TRBJ1-1, with a possible D match to TRBD1 (6 bases). Material for sequencing was PBMCs. This sequence was found in a woman between 50 and 59 years old in good health and CMV-seronegative. In DNA, the CDR3 is TGTGCCAGCAGTGGACAGGCCGAAGCCACTGAAGCTTTCTTT. Translating it yields CASSGQAEATEAFF.